The present T cell receptor beta chain was sequenced within a study of T cell changes during pregnancy in multiple sclerosis. Profiling relied on immunoSEQ multiplex PCR, and the TCRdb table lists in-frame clones only, not all of them. The data show about 40,000 clones, around 90% seen once. Germline loops: CDR1 SEHNR, CDR2 FQNEAQ (reference sequence). This CDR3 has 15 residues. Trimming at V came to 4 bases and at J to 6 bases, leaving 8 bases not matched to a gene. The receptor's source is a female donor with multiple sclerosis, enrolled in a pregnancy study. The J gene is TRBJ1-4, the V gene TRBV7-9, with 7 bases lining up with TRBD1. The sequencing used CD4+ T cells from peripheral blood mononuclear cells, collected before pregnancy. The CDR3 spells CASSSTGVEDEKLFF. CDR3 DNA: TGTGCCAGCAGCTCCACAGGGGTGGAGGATGAAAAACTGTTTTTT.